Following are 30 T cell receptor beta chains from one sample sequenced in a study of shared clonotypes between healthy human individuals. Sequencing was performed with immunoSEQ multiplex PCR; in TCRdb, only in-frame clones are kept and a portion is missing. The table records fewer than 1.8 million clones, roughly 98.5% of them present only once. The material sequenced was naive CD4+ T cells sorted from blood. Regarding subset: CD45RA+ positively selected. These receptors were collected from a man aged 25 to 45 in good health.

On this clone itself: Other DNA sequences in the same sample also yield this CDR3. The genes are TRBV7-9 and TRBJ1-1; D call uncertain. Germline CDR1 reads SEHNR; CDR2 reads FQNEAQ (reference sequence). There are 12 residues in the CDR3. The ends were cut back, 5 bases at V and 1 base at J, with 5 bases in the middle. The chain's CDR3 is CASSLQNTEAFF. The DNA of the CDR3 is TGTGCCAGCAGCCTACAGAACACTGAAGCTTTCTTT.

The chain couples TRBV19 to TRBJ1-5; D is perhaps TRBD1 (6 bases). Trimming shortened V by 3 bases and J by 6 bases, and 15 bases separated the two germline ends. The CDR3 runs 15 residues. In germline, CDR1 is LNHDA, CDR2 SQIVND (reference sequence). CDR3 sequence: CASSIVRGAGQPQHF. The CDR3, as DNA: TGTGCCAGTAGTATCGTTCGGGGGGCGGGTCAGCCCCAGCATTTT.

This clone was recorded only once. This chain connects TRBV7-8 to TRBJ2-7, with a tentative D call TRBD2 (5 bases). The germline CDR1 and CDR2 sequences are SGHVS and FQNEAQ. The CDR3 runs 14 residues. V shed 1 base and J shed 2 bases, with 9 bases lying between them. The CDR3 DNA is TGTGCCAGCAGCTTAGGGACTGCCACCTACGAGCAGTACTTC. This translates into CASSLGTATYEQYF. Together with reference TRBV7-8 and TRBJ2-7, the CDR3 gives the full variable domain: GAGVSQSPRYKVAKRGQDVALRCDPISGHVSLFWYQQALGQGPEFLTYFQNEAQLDKSGLPSDRFFAERPEGSVSTLKIQRTQQEDSAVYLCASSLGTATYEQYFGPGTRLTVT.

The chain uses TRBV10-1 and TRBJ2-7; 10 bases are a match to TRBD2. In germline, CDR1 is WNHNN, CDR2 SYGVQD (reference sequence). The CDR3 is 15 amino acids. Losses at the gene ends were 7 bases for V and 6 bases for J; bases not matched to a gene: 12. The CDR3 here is CASTTSGIIPLEQYF. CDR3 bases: TGCGCCAGCACAACTAGCGGGATTATTCCGCTCGAGCAGTACTTC.

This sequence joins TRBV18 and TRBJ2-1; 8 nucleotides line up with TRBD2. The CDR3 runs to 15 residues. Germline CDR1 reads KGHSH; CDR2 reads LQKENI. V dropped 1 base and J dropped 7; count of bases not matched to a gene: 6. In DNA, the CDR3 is TGTGCCAGCTCACCACTCGGGACTAGTGTAAATGAGCAGTTCTTC. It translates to CASSPLGTSVNEQFF.

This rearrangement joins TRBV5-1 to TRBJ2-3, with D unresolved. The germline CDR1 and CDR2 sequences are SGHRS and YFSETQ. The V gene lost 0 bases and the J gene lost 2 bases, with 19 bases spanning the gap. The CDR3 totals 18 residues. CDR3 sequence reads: CASSLGYGVDWATDTQYF. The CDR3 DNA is TGCGCCAGCAGCTTGGGGTACGGTGTTGACTGGGCCACAGATACGCAGTATTTT. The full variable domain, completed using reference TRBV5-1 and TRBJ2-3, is KAGVTQTPRYLIKTRGQQVTLSCSPISGHRSVSWYQQTPGQGLQFLFEYFSETQRNKGNFPGRFSGRQFSNSRSEMNVSTLELGDSALYLCASSLGYGVDWATDTQYFGPGTRLTVL.

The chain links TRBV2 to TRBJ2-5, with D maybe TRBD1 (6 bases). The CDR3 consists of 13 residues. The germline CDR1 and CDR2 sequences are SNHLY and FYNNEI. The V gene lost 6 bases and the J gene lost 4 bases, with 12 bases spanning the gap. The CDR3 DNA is TGTGCCAGCAGCGGACAGTTGGGAGAGACCCAGTACTTC. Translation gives CASSGQLGETQYF.

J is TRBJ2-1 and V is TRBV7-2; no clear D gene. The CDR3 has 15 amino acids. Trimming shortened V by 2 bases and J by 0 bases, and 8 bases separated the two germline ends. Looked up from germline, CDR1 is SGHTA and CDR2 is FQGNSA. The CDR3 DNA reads TGTGCCAGCAGCTTACTCCAAAGCTCCTACAATGAGCAGTTCTTC. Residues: CASSLLQSSYNEQFF.

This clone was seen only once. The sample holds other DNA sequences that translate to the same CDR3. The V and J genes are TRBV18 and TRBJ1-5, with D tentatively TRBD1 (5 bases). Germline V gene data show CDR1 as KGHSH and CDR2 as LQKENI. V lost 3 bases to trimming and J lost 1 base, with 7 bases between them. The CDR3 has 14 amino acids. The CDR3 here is CASSPGGSNQPQHF. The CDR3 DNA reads TGTGCCAGCTCACCCGGGGGGAGCAATCAGCCCCAGCATTTT.

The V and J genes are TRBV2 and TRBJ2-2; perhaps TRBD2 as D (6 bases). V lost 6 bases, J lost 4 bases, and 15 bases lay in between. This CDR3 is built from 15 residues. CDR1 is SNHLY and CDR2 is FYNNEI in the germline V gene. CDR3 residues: CASSPGVILTGELFF. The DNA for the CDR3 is TGTGCCAGCAGCCCGGGGGTCATCCTCACCGGGGAGCTGTTTTTT.

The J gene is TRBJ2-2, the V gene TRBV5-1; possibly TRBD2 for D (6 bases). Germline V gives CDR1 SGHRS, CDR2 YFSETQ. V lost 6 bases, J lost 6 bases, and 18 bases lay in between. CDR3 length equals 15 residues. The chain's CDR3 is CASIELGRDAGELFF. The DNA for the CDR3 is TGCGCCAGCATAGAACTCGGGAGAGATGCCGGGGAGCTGTTTTTT.

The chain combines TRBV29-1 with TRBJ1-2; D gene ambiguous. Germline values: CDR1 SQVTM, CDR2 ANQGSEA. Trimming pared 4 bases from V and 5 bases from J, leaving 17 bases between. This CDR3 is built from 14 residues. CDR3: CSVVLVSLKYGYTF. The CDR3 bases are TGCAGCGTTGTGCTCGTCTCACTCAAGTATGGCTACACCTTC.

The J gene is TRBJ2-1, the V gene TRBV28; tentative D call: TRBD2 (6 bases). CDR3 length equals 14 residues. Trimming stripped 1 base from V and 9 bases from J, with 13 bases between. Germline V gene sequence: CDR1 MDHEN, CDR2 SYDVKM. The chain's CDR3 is CASSLSVMGGEQFF. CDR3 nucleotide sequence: TGTGCCAGCAGTTTATCGGTCATGGGGGGTGAGCAGTTCTTC. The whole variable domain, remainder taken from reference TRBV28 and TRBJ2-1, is DVKVTQSSRYLVKRTGEKVFLECVQDMDHENMFWYRQDPGLGLRLIYFSYDVKMKEKGDIPEGYSVSREKKERFSLILESASTNQTSMYLCASSLSVMGGEQFFGPGTRLTVL.

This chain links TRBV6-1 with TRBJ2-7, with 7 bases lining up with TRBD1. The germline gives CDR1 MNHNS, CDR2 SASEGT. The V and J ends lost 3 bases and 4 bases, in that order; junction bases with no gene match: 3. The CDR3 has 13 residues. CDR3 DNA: TGTGCCAGCAGTGAGGGACAGCGTTACGAGCAGTACTTC. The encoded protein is CASSEGQRYEQYF.

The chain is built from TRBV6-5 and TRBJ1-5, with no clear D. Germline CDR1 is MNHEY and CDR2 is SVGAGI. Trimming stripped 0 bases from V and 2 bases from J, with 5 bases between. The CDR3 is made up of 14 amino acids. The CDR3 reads CASSYSWGNQPQHF. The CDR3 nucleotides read TGTGCCAGCAGTTACTCGTGGGGCAATCAGCCCCAGCATTTT.

The chain's CDR3 is CASSVGTNSDEQFF. As DNA, the CDR3 is TGTGCCAGCAGCGTCGGGACCAATAGCGATGAGCAGTTCTTC. The V and J genes are TRBV9 and TRBJ2-1; D tentatively fits TRBD1 or TRBD2 (5 bases each). The CDR3 length is 14 residues. CDR1 is SGDLS and CDR2 is YYNGEE in the germline V gene. V shed 2 bases and J shed 8 bases, with 14 bases lying between them.

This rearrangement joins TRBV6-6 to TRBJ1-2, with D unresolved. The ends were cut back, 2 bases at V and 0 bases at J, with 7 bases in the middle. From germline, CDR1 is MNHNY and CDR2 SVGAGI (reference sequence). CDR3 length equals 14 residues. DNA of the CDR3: TGTGCCAGCAGTTACCTTCGCACTAACTATGGCTACACCTTC. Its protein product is CASSYLRTNYGYTF.

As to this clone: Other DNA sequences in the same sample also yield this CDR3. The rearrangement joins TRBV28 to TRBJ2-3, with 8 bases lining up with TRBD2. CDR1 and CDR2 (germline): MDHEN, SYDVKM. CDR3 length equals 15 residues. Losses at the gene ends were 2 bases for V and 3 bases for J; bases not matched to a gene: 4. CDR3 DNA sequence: TGTGCCAGCAGTTTACTAGCGGGTCCTACAGATACGCAGTATTTT. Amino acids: CASSLLAGPTDTQYF.

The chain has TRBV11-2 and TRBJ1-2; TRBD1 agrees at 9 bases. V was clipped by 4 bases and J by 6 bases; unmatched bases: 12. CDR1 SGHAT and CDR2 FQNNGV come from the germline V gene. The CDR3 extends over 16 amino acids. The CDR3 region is CASSSRLRQGGNGYTF. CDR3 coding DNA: TGTGCCAGCAGCTCCCGCCTCCGACAGGGGGGGAATGGCTACACCTTC. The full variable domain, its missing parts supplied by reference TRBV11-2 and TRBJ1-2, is EAGVAQSPRYKIIEKRQSVAFWCNPISGHATLYWYQQILGQGPKLLIQFQNNGVVDDSQLPKDRFSAERLKGVDSTLKIQPAKLEDSAVYLCASSSRLRQGGNGYTFGSGTRLTVV.

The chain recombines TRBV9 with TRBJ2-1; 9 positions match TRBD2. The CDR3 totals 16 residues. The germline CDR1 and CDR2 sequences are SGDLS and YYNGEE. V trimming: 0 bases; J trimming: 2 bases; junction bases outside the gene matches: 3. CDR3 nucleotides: TGTGCCAGCAGCGTAGCGGCTAGCGGGACCTACAATGAGCAGTTCTTC. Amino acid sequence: CASSVAASGTYNEQFF.

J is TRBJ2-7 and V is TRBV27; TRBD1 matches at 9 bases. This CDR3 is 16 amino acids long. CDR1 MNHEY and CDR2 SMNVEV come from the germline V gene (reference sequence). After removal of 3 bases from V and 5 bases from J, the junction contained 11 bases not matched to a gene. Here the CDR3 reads CASSFRGGTGGNEQYF. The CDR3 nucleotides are TGTGCCAGCAGTTTCCGCGGGGGAACAGGGGGCAACGAGCAGTACTTC.

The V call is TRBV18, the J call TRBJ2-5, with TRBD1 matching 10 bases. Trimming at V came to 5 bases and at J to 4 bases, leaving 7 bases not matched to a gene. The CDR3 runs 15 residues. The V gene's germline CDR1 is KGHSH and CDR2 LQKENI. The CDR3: CASSESTGGVETQYF. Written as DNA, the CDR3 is TGTGCCAGCTCAGAGTCGACAGGGGGCGTAGAGACCCAGTACTTC.

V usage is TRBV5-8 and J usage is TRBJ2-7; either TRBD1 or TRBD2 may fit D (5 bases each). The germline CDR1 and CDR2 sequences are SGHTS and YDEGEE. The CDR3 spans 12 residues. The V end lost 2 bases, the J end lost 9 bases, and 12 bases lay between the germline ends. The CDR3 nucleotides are TGTGCCAGCAGCTTATTGGGGGTCGTGCAGTACTTC. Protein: CASSLLGVVQYF. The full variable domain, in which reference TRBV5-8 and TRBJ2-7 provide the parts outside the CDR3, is EAGVTQSPTHLIKTRGQQATLRCSPISGHTSVYWYQQALGLGLQFLLWYDEGEERNRGNFPPRFSGRQFPNYSSELNVNALELEDSALYLCASSLLGVVQYFGPGTRLTVT.

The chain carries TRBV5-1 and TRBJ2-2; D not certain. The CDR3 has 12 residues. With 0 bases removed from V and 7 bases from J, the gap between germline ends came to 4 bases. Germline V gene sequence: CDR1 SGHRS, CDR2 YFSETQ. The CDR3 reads CASSLAIGELFF. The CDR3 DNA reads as TGCGCCAGCAGCTTGGCCATCGGGGAGCTGTTTTTT.

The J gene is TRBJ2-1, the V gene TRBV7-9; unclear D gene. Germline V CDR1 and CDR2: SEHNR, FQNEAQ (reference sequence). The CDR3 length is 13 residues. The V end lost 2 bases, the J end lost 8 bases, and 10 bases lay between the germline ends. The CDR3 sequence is CASSLIQRHEQFF. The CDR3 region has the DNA TGTGCCAGCAGCTTAATCCAGCGTCATGAGCAGTTCTTC.

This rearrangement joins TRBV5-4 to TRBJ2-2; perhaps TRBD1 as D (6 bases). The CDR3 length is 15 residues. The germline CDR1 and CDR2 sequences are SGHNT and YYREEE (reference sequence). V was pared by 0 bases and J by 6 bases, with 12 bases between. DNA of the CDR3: TGTGCCAGCAGCTTGGCCTTCAGGGGTTCCGGGGAGCTGTTTTTT. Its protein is CASSLAFRGSGELFF.

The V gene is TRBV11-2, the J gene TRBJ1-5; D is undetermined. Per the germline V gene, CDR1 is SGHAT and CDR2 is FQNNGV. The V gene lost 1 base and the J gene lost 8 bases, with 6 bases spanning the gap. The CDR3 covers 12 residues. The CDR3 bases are TGTGCCAGCAGCTTAGCGAGGAAGCCCCAGCATTTT. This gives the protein CASSLARKPQHF.

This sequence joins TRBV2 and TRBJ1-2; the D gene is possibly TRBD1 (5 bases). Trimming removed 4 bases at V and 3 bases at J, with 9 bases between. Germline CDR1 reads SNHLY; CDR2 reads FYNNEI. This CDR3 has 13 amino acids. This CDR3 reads CASSVTEHYGYTF. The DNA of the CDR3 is TGTGCCAGCAGTGTGACAGAGCACTATGGCTACACCTTC.

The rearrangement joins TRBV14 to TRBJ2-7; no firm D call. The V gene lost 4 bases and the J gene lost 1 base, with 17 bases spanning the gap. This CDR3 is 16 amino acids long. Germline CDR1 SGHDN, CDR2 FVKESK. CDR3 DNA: TGTGCCAGCAGCCCTAACCGGGCCTTCCCTTCCTACGAGCAGTACTTC. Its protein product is CASSPNRAFPSYEQYF.

The CDR3 reads CASSLRAQETQYF. The CDR3 nucleotides are TGCGCCAGCAGCTTAAGGGCCCAAGAGACCCAGTACTTC. The chain combines TRBV5-1 with TRBJ2-5; the D is unclear. Germline CDR1 and CDR2: SGHRS and YFSETQ. This CDR3 spans 13 amino acids. V was clipped by 2 bases and J by 1 base, with 6 bases between them.